What follows are 22 T cell receptor beta chains derived from one specimen sequenced in a study of quantifying T cell responses using KT2 cells. For the study at large: Reverse transcription used primers in the TCR alpha and beta constant regions.

Each cDNA got a UMI-containing oligo ligated at its 3' end. An equimolar mix of RC1.1 and RC1.2 primed the beta chain across TRBC1 and TRBC2. Via MiXCR, TCRdb re-called the UMI-ligation and nested PCR reads, giving one row per CDR3 protein. The sample has about 33,000 distinct CDR3 sequences; about 9.4% are singletons. The sequenced material came from PBMCs spiked with cells of the T cell clone KT2. These receptors were obtained from a human donor.

In its sample, this clonotype was seen many times. The J gene is TRBJ2-3, the V gene TRBV20-1; weak D call: TRBD2 (6 bases). The V and J ends lost 5 bases and 5 bases respectively, with 20 bases between them. The CDR3 has 15 amino acids. Germline V gene data show CDR1 as DFQATT and CDR2 as SNEGSKA (reference sequence). CDR3 residues: CSAPPRAGSGDTQYF. The DNA for the CDR3 is TGCAGTGCTCCCCCCCGGGCGGGATCAGGAGATACGCAGTATTTT.

This clonotype came up many times. The rearrangement joins TRBV5-6 to TRBJ2-1, with TRBD2 matching 14 bases. The CDR3 length is 16 residues. CDR1 SGHDT and CDR2 YYEEEE come from the germline V gene. V was clipped by 3 bases and J by 12 bases; unmatched bases: 11. As DNA, the CDR3 is TGTGCCAGCAGCTACACCGGGACTAGCGGGAGTAAGGGGCAGTTCTTC. This translates into CASSYTGTSGSKGQFF.

The chain has TRBV27 and TRBJ1-1, with 8 bases that match TRBD1. Losses at the gene ends were 5 bases for V and 10 bases for J; bases not matched to a gene: 9. The CDR3 sequence is 13 residues long. The germline gives CDR1 MNHEY, CDR2 SMNVEV (reference sequence). The CDR3 coding sequence is TGTGCCAGCAGTCCGGACTGGACAGGGTTAGCTTTCTTT. Residues: CASSPDWTGLAFF.

This clonotype has a count of ten or more. The chain is built from TRBV29-1 and TRBJ2-2; 8 bases are a match to TRBD1. Germline-derived CDR1 and CDR2 are SQVTM and ANQGSEA. V was pared by 4 bases and J by 6 bases, with 7 bases of the junction left unmatched. The CDR3 has 14 amino acids. The CDR3, as DNA: TGCAGCGTTGGTGTGACAGGGGCCCCCGGGGAGCTGTTTTTT. The encoded protein is CSVGVTGAPGELFF.

This clonotype turned up a few times. This chain joins TRBV10-3 and TRBJ1-2; D call uncertain. Trimming took off 5 bases at V and 4 bases at J, with 5 bases between the two ends. Germline CDR1 reads ENHRY; CDR2 reads SYGVKD. This CDR3 comprises 11 residues. In DNA, the CDR3 is TGTGCCATCAGTTTTGGCTATGGCTACACCTTC. Encoded protein: CAISFGYGYTF.

This clonotype was counted only a few times. The rearrangement joins TRBV7-2 to TRBJ2-7; D unresolved. Trimming took off 5 bases at V and 3 bases at J, with 14 bases between the two ends. The CDR3 is 14 amino acids. The germline V gene encodes CDR1 SGHTA and CDR2 FQGNSA. CDR3 DNA sequence: TGTGCCAGCAGCCCCAGAAGCAGGTTCTACGAGCAGTACTTC. Its protein is CASSPRSRFYEQYF. The entire variable domain, with the rest obtained from reference TRBV7-2 and TRBJ2-7, is as follows: GAGVSQSPSNKVTEKGKDVELRCDPISGHTALYWYRQSLGQGLEFLIYFQGNSAPDKSGLPSDRFSAERTGGSVSTLTIQRTQQEDSAVYLCASSPRSRFYEQYFGPGTRLTVT.

This clonotype was seen many times. This sequence joins TRBV7-2 and TRBJ2-6; no reliable D call. The V and J ends lost 5 bases and 4 bases respectively, with 6 bases between them. CDR3 length: 13 residues. Germline assignment: CDR1 SGHTA and CDR2 FQGNSA. The CDR3 DNA sequence: TGTGCCAGCAGCCCCGACGGGGCCAACGTCCTGACTTTC. Protein sequence: CASSPDGANVLTF.

The chain uses TRBV6-1 and TRBJ2-7, with TRBD1 identical over 8 bases. This CDR3 region has 16 residues. The V gene end was trimmed by 6 bases and the J gene end by 6 bases; junction bases not matched to a gene: 16. Germline-derived CDR1 and CDR2 are MNHNS and SASEGT. In DNA, the CDR3 is TGTGCCAGCAGCGGGCAGGAGGGACAGGATCTCTCCGAGCAGTACTTC. Amino acids: CASSGQEGQDLSEQYF.

This clonotype was counted between two and nine times. The V and J genes are TRBV13 and TRBJ2-1, with a possible D match to TRBD1 (6 bases). V was cut by 1 base and J by 6 bases, with 10 bases left in between. CDR3 size: 14 residues. From germline, CDR1 is PRHDT and CDR2 FYEKMQ (reference sequence). The CDR3 sequence: CASSLDREFNEQFF. Here the CDR3 DNA reads TGTGCCAGCAGCTTAGACAGGGAGTTCAATGAGCAGTTCTTC.

This clonotype was seen only a few times. This chain uses TRBV11-2 with TRBJ2-2; perhaps TRBD2 as D (6 bases). CDR1 SGHAT and CDR2 FQNNGV come from the germline V gene. V shed 5 bases and J shed 5 bases, with 12 bases lying between them. This CDR3 is 14 amino acids long. The CDR3 nucleotides are TGTGCCAGCAGCCGGGACTTCCCTACCGGGGAGCTGTTTTTT. Residues: CASSRDFPTGELFF.

This clonotype was detected many times. The chain couples TRBV20-1 to TRBJ2-1; no definite D call. V dropped 0 bases and J dropped 9 bases, with 18 bases sitting between them. There are 15 residues in the CDR3. The germline V gene has CDR1 DFQATT and CDR2 SNEGSKA (reference sequence). CDR3 region: CSAREGSWTTGEQFF. The CDR3 DNA is TGCAGTGCTAGAGAGGGTAGTTGGACCACCGGTGAGCAGTTCTTC.

The V and J genes are TRBV6-4 and TRBJ2-3; 11 bases agree with TRBD2. With V trimmed by 5 bases and J by 0 bases, 4 bases remained unmatched. CDR3 size: 16 residues. Germline V lookup: CDR1 MRHNA, CDR2 SNTAGT. The CDR3 spells CASSPTSGASTDTQYF. The CDR3 nucleotides read TGTGCCAGCAGTCCGACTAGCGGGGCGAGCACAGATACGCAGTATTTT.

This clonotype has at least ten counts. This chain joins TRBV25-1 and TRBJ2-7, with 7 positions matching TRBD1. The CDR3 has 16 residues. The V segment lost 2 bases and the J segment 1 base; nucleotides outside the gene matches: 8. The V gene's germline CDR1 is MGHDK and CDR2 SYGVNS. DNA of the CDR3: TGTGCCAGCAGTGAACCGACAGGGCGAGCGTCCTACGAGCAGTACTTC. This codes for CASSEPTGRASYEQYF.

This clonotype was detected ten times or more. The V and J genes are TRBV6-5 and TRBJ2-7, with a possible D match to TRBD1 (6 bases). There are 11 residues in the CDR3. With 4 bases removed from V and 6 bases from J, the gap between germline ends came to 7 bases. Germline CDR1 is MNHEY and CDR2 is SVGAGI. CDR3 DNA sequence: TGTGCCAGCAGTTTAGGGGGCGAGCAGTACTTC. This sequence encodes CASSLGGEQYF.

This clonotype has ten or more counts. The V gene is TRBV7-2, the J gene TRBJ1-5; the match to TRBD1 covers 7 bases. The CDR3 has 14 residues. V gave up 5 bases and J gave up 7 bases; unmatched junction bases: 8. CDR1 SGHTA and CDR2 FQGNSA come from the germline V gene. CDR3 DNA sequence: TGTGCCAGCAGCCCTAACAGGGGCGGGCAGCCCCAGCATTTT. As protein: CASSPNRGGQPQHF.

This clonotype was recorded many times. V gene TRBV11-2 combines with J gene TRBJ2-7; D possibly corresponds to TRBD2 (7 bases). Germline CDR1 is SGHAT and CDR2 is FQNNGV. The V end was cut by 7 bases, the J end by 0 bases, with 13 bases between. CDR3 size: 14 residues. CDR3 sequence (DNA): TGTGCCAGCACGCGGGGGCATAGCTCCTACGAGCAGTACTTC. It specifies CASTRGHSSYEQYF.

The CDR3 reads CASSLSQGVVYEQYF. CDR3 in DNA: TGCGCCAGCAGCTTAAGTCAGGGGGTGGTCTACGAGCAGTACTTC. This chain joins TRBV5-1 and TRBJ2-7; the match to TRBD1 covers 7 bases. The V and J ends lost 2 bases and 3 bases, in that order; junction bases with no gene match: 8. The CDR3 length is 15 residues. CDR1 SGHRS and CDR2 YFSETQ come from the germline V gene.

This clonotype showed up many times. The chain recombines TRBV20-1 with TRBJ1-4; D is perhaps TRBD1 (5 bases). Germline V gene sequence: CDR1 DFQATT, CDR2 SNEGSKA (reference sequence). This CDR3 comprises 14 residues. The V end lost 6 bases, the J end lost 0 bases, and 11 bases lay between the germline ends. The CDR3 region is CSAKDTSTNEKLFF. The DNA for the CDR3 is TGCAGTGCGAAGGACACGTCAACTAATGAAAAACTGTTTTTT.

By share of the sample, this clonotype is medium-sized. The chain recombines TRBV6-4 with TRBJ2-3; 11 nucleotides agree with TRBD2. Germline V gene data show CDR1 as MRHNA and CDR2 as SNTAGT. The V segment lost 0 bases and the J segment 6 bases; nucleotides outside the gene matches: 2. This CDR3 has 15 residues. In DNA form, the CDR3 reads TGTGCCAGCAGTGACTCTAGCGGGGGGGCCGATACGCAGTATTTT. Amino acid sequence: CASSDSSGGADTQYF.

The chain links TRBV14 to TRBJ2-1; TRBD2 agrees at 7 bases. J lost 9 bases, V lost 1 base, and 3 bases had no gene match. Germline V gene sequence: CDR1 SGHDN, CDR2 FVKESK. The CDR3 sequence is 13 residues long. CDR3 DNA: TGTGCCAGCAGCCAAGTTCCGGGAGGTGAGCAGTTCTTC. It translates to CASSQVPGGEQFF.

This clonotype occurred a few times. The chain links TRBV11-2 to TRBJ2-3, with 8 nucleotides matching TRBD1. Germline values: CDR1 SGHAT, CDR2 FQNNGV. The junction had 5 bases not matched to a gene; V was cut back by 1 base and J by 8 bases. There are 14 residues in the CDR3. DNA of the CDR3: TGTGCCAGCAGCTTAGCCCAACAGGGGGGTACGCAGTATTTT. Its protein is CASSLAQQGGTQYF. Full variable domain (rest looked up from reference TRBV11-2 and TRBJ2-3): EAGVAQSPRYKIIEKRQSVAFWCNPISGHATLYWYQQILGQGPKLLIQFQNNGVVDDSQLPKDRFSAERLKGVDSTLKIQPAKLEDSAVYLCASSLAQQGGTQYFGPGTRLTVL.

This clonotype was seen more than once but under ten times. The chain combines TRBV10-1 with TRBJ1-1; D not resolved. V was cut by 5 bases and J by 1 base, with 11 bases left in between. The CDR3 sequence is 14 residues long. CDR1 WNHNN and CDR2 SYGVQD come from the germline V gene (reference sequence). CDR3 residues: CASSPGPANTEAFF. DNA of the CDR3: TGCGCCAGCAGTCCCGGACCGGCGAACACTGAAGCTTTCTTT.